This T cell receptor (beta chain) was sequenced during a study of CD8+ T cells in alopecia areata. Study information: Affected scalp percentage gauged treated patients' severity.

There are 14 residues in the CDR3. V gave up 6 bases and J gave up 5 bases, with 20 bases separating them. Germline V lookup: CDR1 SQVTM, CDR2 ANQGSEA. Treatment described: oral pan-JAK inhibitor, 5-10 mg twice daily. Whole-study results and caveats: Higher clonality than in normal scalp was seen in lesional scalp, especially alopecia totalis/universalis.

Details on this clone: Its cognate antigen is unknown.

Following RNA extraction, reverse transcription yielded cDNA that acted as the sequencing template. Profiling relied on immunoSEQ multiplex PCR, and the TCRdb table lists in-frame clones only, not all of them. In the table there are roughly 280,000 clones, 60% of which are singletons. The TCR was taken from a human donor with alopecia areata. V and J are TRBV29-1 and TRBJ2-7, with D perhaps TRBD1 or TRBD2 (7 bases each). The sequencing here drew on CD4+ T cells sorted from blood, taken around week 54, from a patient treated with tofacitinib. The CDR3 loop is CSVGGLDRRHEQYF. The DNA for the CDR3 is TGCAGCGTCGGGGGGCTGGACAGGAGACACGAGCAGTACTTC.